Below are 14 T cell receptor beta chains sequenced from a single sample in a study of neurological immune-mediated disorders. TCRdb reprocessed the 5' RACE reads with MiXCR, giving one entry per CDR3 protein. Of 35,000 or so distinct CDR3 sequences listed, about 9.4% are singletons. Sequenced: PBMCs. The receptor source for this set is a woman aged 25 to 39 with HTLV-1-associated myelopathy (HAM/TSP).

This clonotype showed up many times. V usage is TRBV20-1 and J usage is TRBJ1-3; a weak D match, TRBD1 (5 bases). V dropped 6 bases and J dropped 2 bases, with 14 bases sitting between them. This CDR3 has 14 residues. The V gene's germline CDR1 is DFQATT and CDR2 SNEGSKA (reference sequence). CDR3 sequence (DNA): TGCAGTGCCTATGGGACTGAGGCTGGAAACACCATATATTTT. It specifies CSAYGTEAGNTIYF.

This clonotype has a count of ten or more. This sequence joins TRBV5-8 and TRBJ2-1; D might be TRBD2 (6 bases). Germline CDR1 SGHTS, CDR2 YDEGEE. With 4 bases removed from V and 0 bases from J, the gap between germline ends came to 11 bases. The CDR3 is made up of 15 amino acids. The DNA of the CDR3 is TGTGCCAGCAGCGCGGGGCGGAGCTCCTACAATGAGCAGTTCTTC. Residues: CASSAGRSSYNEQFF.

This clonotype was found many times. CDR3 residues: CASRSLRGGHDEQYF. The CDR3 nucleotides are TGTGCCAGCAGGTCCTTAAGGGGGGGGCACGACGAGCAGTACTTC. The V gene is TRBV12-3 or TRBV12-4, the J gene TRBJ2-7, with a tentative D call TRBD2 (7 bases). The V and J ends lost 6 bases and 5 bases respectively, with 20 bases between them. The CDR3 is 15 residues long.

This clonotype was recorded at least ten times. The rearrangement joins TRBV9 to TRBJ2-7; D may be TRBD1 or TRBD2 (5 bases each). In germline, CDR1 is SGDLS, CDR2 YYNGEE. The CDR3 has 15 amino acids. The V end was cut by 0 bases, the J end by 1 base, with 11 bases between. CDR3 protein: CASSVAGTFSYEQYF. In DNA, the CDR3 is TGTGCCAGCAGCGTAGCGGGGACCTTTTCCTACGAGCAGTACTTC.

In this sample, this clonotype turned up many times. The V gene is TRBV29-1, the J gene TRBJ1-2; D is uncertain. The CDR3 runs to 12 residues. Trimming cost V 7 bases and J 1 base, with 10 bases left between them. Germline assignment: CDR1 SQVTM and CDR2 ANQGSEA. CDR3 amino acids: CSAEGYNYGYTF. DNA for the CDR3: TGCAGCGCGGAAGGTTATAACTATGGCTACACCTTC. Supplemented by reference TRBV29-1 and TRBJ1-2, the full variable domain reads SAVISQKPSRDICQRGTSLTIQCQVDSQVTMMFWYRQQPGQSLTLIATANQGSEATYESGFVIDKFPISRPNLTFSTLTVSNMSPEDSSIYLCSAEGYNYGYTFGSGTRLTVV.

This clonotype was seen ten or more times. DNA for the CDR3: TGTGCCAGCAGTTCACAAGCCACAGGGGTTCAGCCCCAGCATTTT. It translates to CASSSQATGVQPQHF. The J gene is TRBJ1-5, the V gene TRBV12-3 or TRBV12-4, with 7 positions matching TRBD1. This CDR3 has 15 amino acids. The junction had 9 bases not matched to a gene; V was cut back by 4 bases and J by 6 bases.

This clonotype was seen at least ten times. As DNA, the CDR3 is TGCAGTGCTAGACAGGGCCTGGGAAACTATGGCTACACCTTC. Its protein is CSARQGLGNYGYTF. This chain joins TRBV20-1 and TRBJ1-2; TRBD1 is a possible D gene (5 bases). Trimming stripped 2 bases from V and 2 bases from J, with 12 bases between. Germline-derived CDR1 and CDR2 are DFQATT and SNEGSKA (reference sequence). The CDR3 totals 14 residues.

Many counts were recorded for this clonotype. Here the CDR3 reads CASSQGGTGHPEAFF. CDR3 bases: TGTGCCAGCAGCCAAGGAGGGACAGGGCACCCTGAAGCTTTCTTT. The rearrangement links TRBV3-1 to TRBJ1-1; 9 bases fit TRBD1. Germline V CDR1 and CDR2: LGHDT, YNNKEL (reference sequence). V trimming: 1 base; J trimming: 6 bases; junction bases outside the gene matches: 6. There are 15 residues in the CDR3.

Ten or more counts support this clonotype. This sequence joins TRBV7-9 and TRBJ1-3; 9 nucleotides match TRBD1. The length of the CDR3 is 16 residues. CDR1 SEHNR and CDR2 FQNEAQ come from the germline V gene (reference sequence). V was pared by 5 bases and J by 3 bases, with 8 bases of the junction left unmatched. Here the CDR3 DNA reads TGTGCCAGCAGCACCGGACAGGGGCTAGGTGGAAACACCATATATTTT. Translated: CASSTGQGLGGNTIYF.

In this sample, this clonotype turned up many times. CDR3 nucleotide sequence: TGCAGTGCTACGGTGGACAGTGTTGGCTATGGCTACACCTTC. This gives the protein CSATVDSVGYGYTF. The rearrangement links TRBV20-1 to TRBJ1-2; maybe TRBD1 (6 bases). V was pared by 4 bases and J by 4 bases, with 16 bases between. This CDR3 region has 14 residues. Germline CDR1 is DFQATT and CDR2 is SNEGSKA (reference sequence).

This clonotype was counted ten times or more. The V gene is TRBV7-2, the J gene TRBJ2-3, with 9 bases matching TRBD2. Losses at the gene ends were 5 bases for V and 2 bases for J; bases not matched to a gene: 8. The CDR3 covers 16 residues. Germline V CDR1 and CDR2: SGHTA, FQGNSA. CDR3 coding DNA: TGTGCCAGCAGCGCCCTACTAGCGGGTTCCACAGATACGCAGTATTTT. This translates into CASSALLAGSTDTQYF.

With regard to this clonotype: Being one base from a much bigger clone, this may be a read error. The chain links TRBV5-1 to TRBJ2-7, with D unresolved. Germline V gene sequence: CDR1 SGHRS, CDR2 YFSETQ. Trimming removed 4 bases at V and 4 bases at J, with 21 bases between. The CDR3 consists of 16 residues. CDR3 DNA: TGCGCCAGCAGCCGGACCGCCGGCGTGGGGATGTACGAGCAGTACTTC. It yields the protein CASSRTAGVGMYEQYF.

This clonotype ranks as medium-sized (0.01 to 0.1%). V usage is TRBV20-1 and J usage is TRBJ1-1, with D maybe TRBD1 (6 bases). In germline, CDR1 is DFQATT, CDR2 SNEGSKA (reference sequence). Between the trimmed V and J ends, which lost 1 base and 1 base, there was a span of 10 bases. This CDR3 is 14 amino acids long. The CDR3 DNA sequence: TGCAGTGCTAGAGGGACAGATAAGAACACTGAAGCTTTCTTT. Translated: CSARGTDKNTEAFF.

This clonotype was detected ten times or more. The V and J genes are TRBV6-2 or TRBV6-3 and TRBJ1-5, with 7 nucleotides matching TRBD1. Germline V gene lookup returns CDR1 MNHEY and CDR2 SVGEGT. CDR3 length: 16 amino acids. Losses at the gene ends were 5 bases for V and 0 bases for J; bases not matched to a gene: 7. CDR3 residues: CASSQNYRGSNQPQHF. The CDR3 DNA reads TGTGCCAGCAGTCAAAACTACAGGGGTAGCAATCAGCCCCAGCATTTT.